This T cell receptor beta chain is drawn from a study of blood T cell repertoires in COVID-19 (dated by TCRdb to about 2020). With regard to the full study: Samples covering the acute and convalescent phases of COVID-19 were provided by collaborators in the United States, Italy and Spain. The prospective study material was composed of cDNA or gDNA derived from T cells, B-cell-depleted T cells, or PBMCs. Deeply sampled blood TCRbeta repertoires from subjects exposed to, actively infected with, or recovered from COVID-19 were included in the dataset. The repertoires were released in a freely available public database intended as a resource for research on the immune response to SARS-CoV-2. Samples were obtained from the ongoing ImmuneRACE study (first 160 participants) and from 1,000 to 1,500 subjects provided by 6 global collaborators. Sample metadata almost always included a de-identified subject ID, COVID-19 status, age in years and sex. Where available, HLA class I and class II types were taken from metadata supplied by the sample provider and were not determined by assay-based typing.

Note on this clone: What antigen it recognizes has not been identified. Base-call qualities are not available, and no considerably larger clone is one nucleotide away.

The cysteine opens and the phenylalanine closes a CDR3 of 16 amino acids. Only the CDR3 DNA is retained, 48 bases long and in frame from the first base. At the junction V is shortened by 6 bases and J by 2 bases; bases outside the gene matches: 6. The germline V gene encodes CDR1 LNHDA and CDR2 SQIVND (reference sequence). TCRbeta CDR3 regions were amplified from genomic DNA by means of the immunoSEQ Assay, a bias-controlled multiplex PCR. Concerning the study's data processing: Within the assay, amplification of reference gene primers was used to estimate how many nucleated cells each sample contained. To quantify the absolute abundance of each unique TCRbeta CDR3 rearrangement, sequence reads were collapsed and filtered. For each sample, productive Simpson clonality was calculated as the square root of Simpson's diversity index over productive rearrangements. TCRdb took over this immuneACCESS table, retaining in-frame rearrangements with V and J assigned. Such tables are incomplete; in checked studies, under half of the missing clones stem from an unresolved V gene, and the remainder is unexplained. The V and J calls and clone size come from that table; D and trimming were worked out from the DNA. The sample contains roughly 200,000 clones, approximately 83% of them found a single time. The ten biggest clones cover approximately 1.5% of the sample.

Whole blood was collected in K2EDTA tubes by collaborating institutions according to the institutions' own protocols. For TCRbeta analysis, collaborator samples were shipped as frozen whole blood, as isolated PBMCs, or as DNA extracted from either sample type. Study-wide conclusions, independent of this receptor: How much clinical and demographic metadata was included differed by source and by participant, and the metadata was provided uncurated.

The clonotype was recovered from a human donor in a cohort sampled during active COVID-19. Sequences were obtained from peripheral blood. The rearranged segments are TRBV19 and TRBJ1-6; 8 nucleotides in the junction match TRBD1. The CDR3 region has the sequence CASSIQGVTYNSPLHF. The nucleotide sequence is TGTGCCAGTAGCATACAGGGGGTTACCTATAATTCACCCCTCCACTTT.